A single sample gave rise to the 8 T cell receptor beta chains below, sequenced in a study of cytomegalovirus exposure and HLA in healthy donors. With 60 Vbeta and 13 Jbeta primers, the PCR was carried out. Measured with immunoSEQ multiplex PCR; TCRdb has only the in-frame clones, and not every one. The sample contains 150,000 to 200,000 clones, around three quarters of which appear only once. Sample: PBMCs. Receptors originate from a male donor in good health and CMV-seronegative.

The chain recombines TRBV4-1 with TRBJ2-7; D gene uncertain. V shed 0 bases and J shed 0 bases, with 9 bases lying between them. Germline loops: CDR1 MGHRA, CDR2 YSYEKL. This CDR3 region has 15 residues. The CDR3 coding sequence is TGCGCCAGCAGCCAAGATCCAGTAAGCTCCTACGAGCAGTACTTC. Amino acid sequence: CASSQDPVSSYEQYF.

This clone was detected only a few times. The V call is TRBV19, the J call TRBJ1-1; perhaps TRBD1 as D (6 bases). Germline assignment: CDR1 LNHDA and CDR2 SQIVND (reference sequence). Trimming stripped 3 bases from V and 3 bases from J, with 17 bases between. The length of the CDR3 is 16 residues. The CDR3 bases are TGTGCCAGTAGTATGCAGGGGTACGTTAAGGACACTGAAGCTTTCTTT. Translating it yields CASSMQGYVKDTEAFF.

This chain joins TRBV6-1 and TRBJ2-7; 12 bases align to TRBD2. From germline, CDR1 is MNHNS and CDR2 SASEGT. This CDR3 region has 15 residues. V shed 5 bases and J 10 bases; nucleotides not matched to a gene: 12. The CDR3: CASSSTIGTSGPQYF. As DNA, the CDR3 is TGTGCCAGCAGTTCCACCATTGGGACTAGCGGGCCTCAGTACTTC.

The gene calls are TRBV7-9 and TRBJ1-5; D is perhaps TRBD1 (6 bases). Germline CDR1 reads SEHNR; CDR2 reads FQNEAQ (reference sequence). Deletions cut 5 bases from V and 6 bases from J, with 14 bases between. CDR3 size: 14 residues. The CDR3 spells CASSRTGYRQPQHF. CDR3 sequence (DNA): TGTGCCAGCAGCAGAACAGGGTATCGTCAGCCCCAGCATTTT.

The rearrangement links TRBV19 to TRBJ2-4; TRBD1 is a possible D gene (5 bases). CDR1 and CDR2 (germline): LNHDA, SQIVND (reference sequence). The length of the CDR3 is 16 residues. V was cut by 1 base and J by 0 bases, with 10 bases left in between. Written as DNA, the CDR3 is TGTGCCAGTAGTATAGGGCAGGGCCTAGCCAAAAACATTCAGTACTTC. Translation gives CASSIGQGLAKNIQYF.

This sequence joins TRBV11-3 and TRBJ1-1; 7 positions match TRBD1. Germline lookup yields CDR1 SGHNT and CDR2 YENEEA. This CDR3 contains 15 residues. Trimming removed 5 bases from V and 1 base from J; junction bases left unmatched: 7. In DNA, the CDR3 is TGTGCCAGCAGCCGACAGGGCCGCGGGAACACTGAAGCTTTCTTT. This codes for CASSRQGRGNTEAFF.

V gene TRBV28 combines with J gene TRBJ2-7, with 10 bases fitting TRBD2. The junction had 6 bases not matched to a gene; V was cut back by 5 bases and J by 5 bases. The CDR3 is made up of 14 amino acids. CDR1 MDHEN and CDR2 SYDVKM come from the germline V gene. This chain's CDR3 is CASSPAGGPNEQYF. The CDR3 DNA sequence: TGTGCCAGCAGTCCAGCGGGAGGGCCGAACGAGCAGTACTTC.

The chain couples TRBV9 to TRBJ2-3; 10 bases agree with TRBD2. CDR1 and CDR2 (germline): SGDLS, YYNGEE. V shed 4 bases, J shed 2 bases, and the junction held 7 bases outside the gene matches. The CDR3 is 16 residues long. As DNA, the CDR3 is TGTGCCAGCAGCCTCCTGGGACTAGCGCCCACAGATACGCAGTATTTT. Amino acid sequence: CASSLLGLAPTDTQYF. Full variable domain (remainder filled in from reference TRBV9 and TRBJ2-3): DSGVTQTPKHLITATGQRVTLRCSPRSGDLSVYWYQQSLDQGLQFLIQYYNGEERAKGNILERFSAQQFPDLHSELNLSSLELGDSALYFCASSLLGLAPTDTQYFGPGTRLTVL.